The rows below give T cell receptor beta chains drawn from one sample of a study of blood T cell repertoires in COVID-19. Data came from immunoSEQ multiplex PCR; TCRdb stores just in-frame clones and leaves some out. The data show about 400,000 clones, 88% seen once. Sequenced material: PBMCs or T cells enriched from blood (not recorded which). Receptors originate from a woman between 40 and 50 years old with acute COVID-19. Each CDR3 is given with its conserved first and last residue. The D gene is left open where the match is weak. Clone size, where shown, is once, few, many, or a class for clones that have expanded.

TGTGCCAGCTCACATGGCGACAAGGGGTATGGCTACACCTTC,CASSHGDKGYGYTF,NA,TRBV18,NA,TRBJ1-2
TGTGCCAGCAGCTTGAATGGGAGAAGCTCCTACGAGCAGTACTTC,CASSLNGRSSYEQYF,NA,TRBV5-5,NA,TRBJ2-7
TGTGCCACCAGCAGAGATAGGCAGGACAATGAGCAGTTCTTC,CATSRDRQDNEQFF,NA,TRBV15,NA,TRBJ2-1
TGCGCCAGCAGCTTGACGAACAGGGGGCCTGGCACTGAAGCTTTCTTT,CASSLTNRGPGTEAFF,NA,TRBV5-1,TRBD1,TRBJ1-1
TGTGCCAGCAAGACAGGGGTCGAGAATTCACCCCTCCACTTT,CASKTGVENSPLHF,few,TRBV2,TRBD1,TRBJ1-6
TGTGCCAGCAGCCAGGGGGGTCTCAAAGCCGACGAGCAGTACTTC,CASSQGGLKADEQYF,NA,TRBV11-2,NA,TRBJ2-7
TGTGCCAGTGGGTCGGGCCCGGGGGACTCTGGAAACACCATATATTTT,CASGSGPGDSGNTIYF,NA,TRBV19,NA,TRBJ1-3
TGCGCCAGCAGCTGGGGACAGGGGTCTCGCGAGCAGTACTTC,CASSWGQGSREQYF,NA,TRBV5-1,TRBD1,TRBJ2-7
TGTGCCACCAGTGACGGCGGGGGGAACACAGATACGCAGTATTTT,CATSDGGGNTDTQYF,NA,TRBV24-1,TRBD2,TRBJ2-3
TGTGCCAGCAGGGGACACAGCTTACTGGACACTGAAGCTTTCTTT,CASRGHSLLDTEAFF,NA,TRBV2,NA,TRBJ1-1
TGTGCCAGTAGTGCCCCTCAGGGGGCGAGGCACTATGGCTACACCTTC,CASSAPQGARHYGYTF,NA,TRBV19,TRBD1,TRBJ1-2
TGTGCCAGCAGTTACTCGAGCGCCTACGAGCAGTACTTC,CASSYSSAYEQYF,NA,TRBV6-5,NA,TRBJ2-7
TGTGCCAGCAGCGTCGGGACTACCCTTAATGAGCAGTTCTTC,CASSVGTTLNEQFF,once,TRBV5-8,TRBD2,TRBJ2-1
TGTGCCAGTAGTATAGTGACAGCGAACACTGAAGCTTTCTTT,CASSIVTANTEAFF,NA,TRBV19,NA,TRBJ1-1
TGTGCCAGCAGTGAAGCTCGGCTAGCGGGGAGCTCCTACGAGCAGTACTTC,CASSEARLAGSSYEQYF,NA,TRBV2,TRBD2,TRBJ2-7
TGTGCCAGCAGTTTATTTGGAGGGACCGGGGAGCTGTTTTTT,CASSLFGGTGELFF,NA,TRBV27,NA,TRBJ2-2
TGTGCCAGCAGTGACAGGGGAACGTATGGCTACACCTTC,CASSDRGTYGYTF,NA,TRBV25-1,NA,TRBJ1-2
TGTGCCAGCAGTGAATCGTTGAACACTGAAGCTTTCTTT,CASSESLNTEAFF,NA,TRBV2,NA,TRBJ1-1
TGTGCCAGCAGCTCCTTGGGACAGCCCACAGATACGCAGTATTTT,CASSSLGQPTDTQYF,NA,TRBV7-9,TRBD1,TRBJ2-3
TGTGCCAGCAGCTTAGGGATAGGGGCAGGGTATGGCTACACCTTC,CASSLGIGAGYGYTF,NA,TRBV7-2,NA,TRBJ1-2
TGTGCCAGCAGCTCGGAGGTTGGCTACACCTTC,CASSSEVGYTF,NA,TRBV5-6,NA,TRBJ1-2
TGTGCCAGCACGTATACTGGGCTAGCGGAGACCCAGTACTTC,CASTYTGLAETQYF,NA,TRBV2,NA,TRBJ2-5
TGTGCCAGCAGCAAGGTGGGGGGTTCCTACAATGAGCAGTTCTTC,CASSKVGGSYNEQFF,NA,TRBV21-1,NA,TRBJ2-1
TGTGCCAGCAGTTCCCATGGACAGGTTAACTATGGCTACACCTTC,CASSSHGQVNYGYTF,once,TRBV6-2/TRBV6-3,TRBD1,TRBJ1-2
TGTGCCAGTAGTATAGGAGGGACAGGGGATTCACCCCTCCACTTT,CASSIGGTGDSPLHF,NA,TRBV19,TRBD1,TRBJ1-6
TGTGCCAGCACCCCCCTAGGCGGGGAGCTGTTTTTT,CASTPLGGELFF,NA,TRBV6-2/TRBV6-3,NA,TRBJ2-2
TGTGCCAGTAGTGCGGTCTTCTCCTACAATGAGCAGTTCTTC,CASSAVFSYNEQFF,once,TRBV19,NA,TRBJ2-1
TGTGCCAGCACCTCACCCGCGAGCACCATATATTTT,CASTSPASTIYF,NA,TRBV25-1,NA,TRBJ1-3
TGTGCCAGCAGTTTATCAAGGGGTGAGCAGTACTTC,CASSLSRGEQYF,NA,TRBV12-3/TRBV12-4,NA,TRBJ2-7
TGCAGCATAAATAGCGGGGGGGCCTACGAGCAGTACTTC,CSINSGGAYEQYF,NA,TRBV29-1,TRBD2,TRBJ2-7
TGTGCCAGCAGTGAAGCCCTCCGAGGCAACTATGGCTACACCTTC,CASSEALRGNYGYTF,NA,TRBV2,NA,TRBJ1-2
TGTGCCACCAGTGATCCTACTAGCGGGGGTCGAGAGACCCAGTACTTC,CATSDPTSGGRETQYF,NA,TRBV24-1,TRBD2,TRBJ2-5
TGTGCCAGCAGCTTTGGACTAGCGGGGGACTACGAGCAGTACTTC,CASSFGLAGDYEQYF,NA,TRBV7-9,TRBD2,TRBJ2-7
TGTGCCAGCAGAGCGACAACAGGCGGCTATGGCTACACCTTC,CASRATTGGYGYTF,medium-sized,TRBV7-9,NA,TRBJ1-2
TGTGCCAGTAGTATCTCGAGCAATCAGCCCCAGCATTTT,CASSISSNQPQHF,NA,TRBV19,NA,TRBJ1-5
TGTGCCAGCAGTAATCTACCGGGACAGGGGGTCGGGGAGCTGTTTTTT,CASSNLPGQGVGELFF,NA,TRBV7-9,TRBD1,TRBJ2-2
TGCGCCAGCAGCCCAAGAGGGACAGGGGACGAGCAGTACTTC,CASSPRGTGDEQYF,NA,TRBV5-1,TRBD1,TRBJ2-7
TGTGCCAGCAGCGCGCAGACTTACAGAAACCTCTGGGAGGGTACTGGGGCCAACGTCCTGACTTTC,CASSAQTYRNLWEGTGANVLTF,once,TRBV9,TRBD2,TRBJ2-6
TGTGCCAGCAGCTCGTACCGCGGGGGTGAGGGGGAGCTGTTTTTT,CASSSYRGGEGELFF,NA,TRBV11-2,TRBD2,TRBJ2-2
TGCACCAGCAGCCAGACTACAGCGGGGGGGCGGCCAGATACGCAGTATTTT,CTSSQTTAGGRPDTQYF,NA,TRBV1,NA,TRBJ2-3
TGTGCCAGCAGCCTCAATGTCGGGGGTGGGTATAATTCACCCCTCCACTTT,CASSLNVGGGYNSPLHF,NA,TRBV27,NA,TRBJ1-6
TGTGCCACCAGCAATTCAGGGGCCAACGTCCTGACTTTC,CATSNSGANVLTF,NA,TRBV24-1,NA,TRBJ2-6
TGTGCCAGTAGTATAGATTTTAGTTCCAGGGGGTCACCCCTCCACTTT,CASSIDFSSRGSPLHF,NA,TRBV19,TRBD1,TRBJ1-6
TGTGCCAGCAGCTTGGACAGGGGGCCCTACAATGAGCAGTTCTTC,CASSLDRGPYNEQFF,NA,TRBV5-4,TRBD1,TRBJ2-1
TGTGCCAGCTCCCCTGATGGCGGAGGGGTGAGCACTGAAGCTTTCTTT,CASSPDGGGVSTEAFF,NA,TRBV5-4,NA,TRBJ1-1
TGTGCCAGCAGCCAGACGGAGTACTATGGCTACACCTTC,CASSQTEYYGYTF,NA,TRBV27,NA,TRBJ1-2